The T cell receptor beta chain described here comes from a study of shared clonotypes between healthy human individuals (TCRdb year 2020). A note on the overall study: A few men and two women, aged 18 to 49 years, made up the cohort. For each donor, CD4 naive and CD4 memory were each run on three plates, CD8 naive on two plates, and CD8 memory on one plate. To estimate repertoire size and how much clonotypes are shared between individuals, the study performed deep sequencing of blood TCR repertoires from roughly five healthy adults. Different laboratories and diverse techniques were used to prepare libraries and sequence TCR repertoires, to increase sequencing depth and limit assay-specific biases. Between about 0.85 and 8.9 billion PBMCs per donor were obtained by leukapheresis. General conclusions and limits of the study: Compared with non-shared clonotypes, the clonotypes found in all four sorted-subset donors had higher generation probabilities. The small number of donors limited the genetic and exposure-history diversity represented. Pairwise subsampling led to the expectation that sequencing depth would affect the degree of clonotype sharing among donors. Sampling was limited to blood, and TCR repertoires in tissue likely differ from TCR repertoires in blood. Even with the large sequencing depth, rarefaction of the sorted-subset datasets indicated that sequencing was incomplete. Larger estimated clonotype richness was generally found for naive subsets than for memory subsets. Across four donors, approximately 5% of naive CD4, roughly 3.8% of naive CD8, around 2.1% of memory CD4, and over 0.35% of memory CD8 clonotypes were shared.

The donors were healthy, HIV-negative adults who had no recently reported acute infections or vaccinations. Every donor was a Caucasian adult living in Nashville, Tennessee, USA. CD8 memory samples combined magnetically selected CD45RO+ cells with CCR7-negative CD45RA+ effector memory (TemRA) cells. Blood was obtained by leukapheresis, after which PBMCs were separated by Ficoll-Histopaque density gradient centrifugation and cryopreserved in liquid nitrogen vapor phase. Analytical flow cytometry was used to check the purity and quantity of each magnetically sorted T cell population. Each sorted fraction had its genomic DNA isolated and then quantified by UV absorbance on a Nanodrop 2000c. Using the deep immunoSEQ assay, TCR CDR3 regions were amplified from genomic DNA by multiplex PCR. Genomic DNA extracted from each cell subset was distributed evenly over all wells of several immunoSEQ 96-well plates, and each plate served as one replicate. For sorted subsets, roughly 200 ng genomic DNA, equal to approximately 30,000 T cell genomes, was loaded into each replicate PCR. Purified libraries were measured with a Qubit 3.0 fluorometer, size-checked on a Bioanalyzer 2100, and measured again with the KAPA Library Quantification kit. Every immunoSEQ 96-well plate was sequenced on a separate single-read 150-cycle Illumina NextSeq 550 flow cell. The study's own analysis went as follows. The immunoSEQ output contained only junctional sequences without quality scores, so filtering could not match that applied to full-length reads. Sequences were annotated with PyIR, a Python wrapper for IgBLAST v1.9, and V/J genes and CDR3 were assigned using IMGT germline references. Reads were filtered out if the reads had weak V/J assignments (E-value above 1e-6), no CDR3, stop codons, out-of-frame junctions, or ambiguous translated residues. V3J clonotypes were defined by identical inferred V gene, J gene, and CDR3 amino acid sequence. Percentage overlap between repertoires was calculated by dividing the number of shared unique clonotypes by the size of the smaller repertoire. Repertoire richness was assessed with RTK rarefaction, the Chao1 estimator, and Recon v2.1 estimates of unobserved clonotypes. For all TCRbeta clonotypes obtained by the gDNA method from four donors, generation probabilities were computed with OLGA. TCRdb obtained this table from immuneACCESS and retained in-frame rearrangements with V and J assigned. These tables miss some clones; where compared with another copy, unresolved V genes account for less than half of the shortfall, and the remainder is unexplained. V and J calls plus clone size are reproduced from that table; the DNA served to infer D and trimming. The sample includes approximately 87,000 clones, with around 57% observed a single time. Around 50% of the sample belongs to the ten largest clones.

Notes on this clone: The specificity of this receptor is unknown. No much larger clonotype is one base removed from it; base qualities were not supplied.

From a lookup of the germline V gene, CDR1 and CDR2 are MNHNS and SASEGT. Measured from the cysteine to the phenylalanine, the CDR3 is 15 residues long. This entry keeps only the CDR3 DNA: 45 bases, framed from base 1. Trimming costs V 4 bases and J 3 bases, and their ends lie 16 bases apart. This clonotype was sampled from a man aged 25-40 years in good health. In this chain, TRBV6-1 is recombined with TRBJ2-7; the D call is possibly TRBD1 or TRBD2, each sharing 5 bases. Sequenced input: memory CD8+ T cells sorted from blood. Read against the paper, the sample's cell subset or site label means: CD45RO+ cells pooled with CCR7-negative TemRA cells. CDR3 reads: CASSVGALLSYEQYF. Here is the DNA: TGTGCCAGCAGTGTCGGGGCCCTCCTGAGCTACGAGCAGTACTTC.